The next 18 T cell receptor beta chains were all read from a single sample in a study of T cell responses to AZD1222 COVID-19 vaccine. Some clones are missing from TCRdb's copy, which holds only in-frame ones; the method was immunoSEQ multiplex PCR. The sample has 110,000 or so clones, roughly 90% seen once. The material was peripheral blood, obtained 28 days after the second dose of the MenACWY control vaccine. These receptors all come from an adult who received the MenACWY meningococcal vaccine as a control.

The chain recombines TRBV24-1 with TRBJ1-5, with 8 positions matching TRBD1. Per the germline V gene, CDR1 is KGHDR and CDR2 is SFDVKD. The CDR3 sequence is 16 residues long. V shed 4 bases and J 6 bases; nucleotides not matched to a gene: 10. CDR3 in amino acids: CATSDPSTGVAQPQHF. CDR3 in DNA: TGTGCCACCAGTGACCCCTCGACAGGGGTGGCTCAGCCCCAGCATTTT.

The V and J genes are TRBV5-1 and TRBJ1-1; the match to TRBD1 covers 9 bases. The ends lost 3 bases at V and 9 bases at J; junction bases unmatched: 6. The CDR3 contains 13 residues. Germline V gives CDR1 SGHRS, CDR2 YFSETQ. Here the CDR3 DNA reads TGCGCCAGCAGCTCGACTACAGGGGGCAAAGCTTTCTTT. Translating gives CASSSTTGGKAFF.

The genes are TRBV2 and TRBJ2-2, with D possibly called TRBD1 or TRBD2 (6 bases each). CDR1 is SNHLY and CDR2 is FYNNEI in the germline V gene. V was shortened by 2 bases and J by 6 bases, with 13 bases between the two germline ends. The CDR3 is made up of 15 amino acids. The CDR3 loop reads CASSERGASAGELFF. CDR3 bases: TGTGCCAGCAGTGAAAGGGGGGCGAGTGCCGGGGAGCTGTTTTTT.

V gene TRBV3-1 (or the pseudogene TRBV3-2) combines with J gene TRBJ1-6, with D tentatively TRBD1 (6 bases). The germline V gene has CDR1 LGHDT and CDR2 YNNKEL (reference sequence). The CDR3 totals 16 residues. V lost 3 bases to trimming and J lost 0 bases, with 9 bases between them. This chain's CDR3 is CASSHTGSSYNSPLHF. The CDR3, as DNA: TGTGCCAGCAGCCATACAGGGAGCTCCTATAATTCACCCCTCCACTTT.

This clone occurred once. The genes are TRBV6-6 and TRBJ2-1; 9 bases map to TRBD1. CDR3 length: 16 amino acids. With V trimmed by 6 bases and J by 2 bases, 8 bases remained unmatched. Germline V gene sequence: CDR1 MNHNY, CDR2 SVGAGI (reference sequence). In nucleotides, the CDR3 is TGTGCCAGCAGCCTTATGGGACAGGGACCCTACAATGAGCAGTTCTTC. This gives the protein CASSLMGQGPYNEQFF.

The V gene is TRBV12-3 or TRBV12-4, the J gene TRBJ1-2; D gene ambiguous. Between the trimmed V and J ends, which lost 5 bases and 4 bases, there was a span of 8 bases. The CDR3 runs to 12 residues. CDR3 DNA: TGTGCCAGCAGTAAGGTTCGCTATGGCTACACCTTC. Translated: CASSKVRYGYTF.

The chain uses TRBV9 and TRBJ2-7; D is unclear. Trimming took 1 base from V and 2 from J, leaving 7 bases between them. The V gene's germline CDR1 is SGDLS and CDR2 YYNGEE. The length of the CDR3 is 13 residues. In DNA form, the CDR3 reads TGTGCCAGCAGCGTACCCCCACCCTACGAGCAGTACGTC. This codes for CASSVPPPYEQYV.

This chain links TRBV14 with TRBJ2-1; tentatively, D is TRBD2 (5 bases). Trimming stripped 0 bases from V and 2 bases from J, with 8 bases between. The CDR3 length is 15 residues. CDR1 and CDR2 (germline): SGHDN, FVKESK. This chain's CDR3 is CASSQEAATYNEQFF. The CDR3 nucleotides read TGTGCCAGCAGCCAAGAAGCGGCCACCTACAATGAGCAGTTCTTC.

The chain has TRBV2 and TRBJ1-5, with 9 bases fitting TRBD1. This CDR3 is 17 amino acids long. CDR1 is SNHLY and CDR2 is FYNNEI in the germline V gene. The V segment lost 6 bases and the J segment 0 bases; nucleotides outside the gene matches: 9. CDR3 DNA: TGTGCCAGCAGGGGCGGGACAGGGAGGGATAGCAATCAGCCCCAGCATTTT. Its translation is CASRGGTGRDSNQPQHF.

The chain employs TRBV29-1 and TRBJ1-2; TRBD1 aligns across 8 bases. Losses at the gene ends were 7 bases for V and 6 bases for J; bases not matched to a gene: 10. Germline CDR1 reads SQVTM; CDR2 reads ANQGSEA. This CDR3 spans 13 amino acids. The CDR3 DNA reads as TGCAGCGCCTCAGGGGGCGTTTTCGATGGCTACACCTTC. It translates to CSASGGVFDGYTF.

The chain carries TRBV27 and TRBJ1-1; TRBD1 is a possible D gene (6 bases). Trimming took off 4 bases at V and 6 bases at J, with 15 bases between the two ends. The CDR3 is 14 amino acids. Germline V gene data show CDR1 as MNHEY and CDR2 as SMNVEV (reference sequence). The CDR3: CASSSPGGKAEAFF. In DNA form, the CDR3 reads TGTGCCAGCAGTTCCCCCGGGGGCAAGGCTGAAGCTTTCTTT.

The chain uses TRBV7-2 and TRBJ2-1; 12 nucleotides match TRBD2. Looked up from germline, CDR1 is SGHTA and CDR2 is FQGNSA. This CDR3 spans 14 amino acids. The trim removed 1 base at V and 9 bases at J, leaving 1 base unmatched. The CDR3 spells CASSLVLAGGEQFF. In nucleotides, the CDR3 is TGTGCCAGCAGCTTAGTACTAGCGGGAGGTGAGCAGTTCTTC.

The CDR3 here is CASSQDRVEGTEAFF. The CDR3 DNA follows: TGCGCCAGCAGCCAAGATCGGGTTGAAGGCACTGAAGCTTTCTTT. V usage is TRBV4-3 and J usage is TRBJ1-1; D is uncertain. Trimming left V 0 bases short and J 4 bases short, with 12 bases between. Germline assignment: CDR1 LGHNA and CDR2 YSLEER. This CDR3 comprises 15 residues.

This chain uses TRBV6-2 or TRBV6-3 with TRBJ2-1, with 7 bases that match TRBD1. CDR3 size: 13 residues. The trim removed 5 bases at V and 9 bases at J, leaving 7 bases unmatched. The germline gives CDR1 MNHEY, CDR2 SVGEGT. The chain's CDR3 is CASSRRQGSEQFF. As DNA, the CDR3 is TGTGCCAGCAGTCGAAGACAGGGAAGTGAGCAGTTCTTC.

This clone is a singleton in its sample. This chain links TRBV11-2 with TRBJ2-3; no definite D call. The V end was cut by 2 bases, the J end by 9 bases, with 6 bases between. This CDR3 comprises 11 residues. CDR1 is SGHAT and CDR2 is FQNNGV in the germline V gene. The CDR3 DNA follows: TGTGCCAGCAGCTTAACATCAACGCAGTATTTT. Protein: CASSLTSTQYF.

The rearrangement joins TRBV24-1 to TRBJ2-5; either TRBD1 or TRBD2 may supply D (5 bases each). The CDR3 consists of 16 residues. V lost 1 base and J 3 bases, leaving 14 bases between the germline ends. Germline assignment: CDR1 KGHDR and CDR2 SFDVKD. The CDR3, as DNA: TGTGCCACCAGTGATTTCGGAGCTGGGGGTGAAGAGACCCAGTACTTC. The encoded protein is CATSDFGAGGEETQYF.

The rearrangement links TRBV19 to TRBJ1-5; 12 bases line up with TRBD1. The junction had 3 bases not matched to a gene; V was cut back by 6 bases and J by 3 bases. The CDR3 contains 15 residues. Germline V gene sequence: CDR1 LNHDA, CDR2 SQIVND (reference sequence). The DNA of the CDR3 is TGTGCCAGTAGGGGGACAGGGGGCGTCAATCAGCCCCAGCATTTT. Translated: CASRGTGGVNQPQHF. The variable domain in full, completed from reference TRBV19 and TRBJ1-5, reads DGGITQSPKYLFRKEGQNVTLSCEQNLNHDAMYWYRQDPGQGLRLIYYSQIVNDFQKGDIAEGYSVSREKKESFPLTVTSAQKNPTAFYLCASRGTGGVNQPQHFGDGTRLSIL.

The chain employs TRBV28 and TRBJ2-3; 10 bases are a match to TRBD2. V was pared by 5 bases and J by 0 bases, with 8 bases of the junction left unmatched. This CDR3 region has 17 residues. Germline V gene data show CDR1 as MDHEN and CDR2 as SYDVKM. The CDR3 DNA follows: TGTGCCAGCAGTGCCGGGACTAGCGTTTCCAGCACAGATACGCAGTATTTT. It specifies CASSAGTSVSSTDTQYF.